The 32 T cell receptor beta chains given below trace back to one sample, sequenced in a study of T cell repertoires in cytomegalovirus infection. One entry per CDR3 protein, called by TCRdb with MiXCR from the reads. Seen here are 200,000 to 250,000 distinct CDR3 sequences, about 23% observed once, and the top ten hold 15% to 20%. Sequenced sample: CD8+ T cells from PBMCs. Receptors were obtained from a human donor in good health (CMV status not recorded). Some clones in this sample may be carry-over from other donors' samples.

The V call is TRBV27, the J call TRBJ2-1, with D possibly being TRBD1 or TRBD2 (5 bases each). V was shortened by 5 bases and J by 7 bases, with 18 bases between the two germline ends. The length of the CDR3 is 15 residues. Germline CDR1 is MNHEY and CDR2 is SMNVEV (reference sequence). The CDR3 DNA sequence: TGTGCCAGCAGTCCCGGGACCTTGACTTGGAATGAGCAGTTCTTC. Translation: CASSPGTLTWNEQFF.

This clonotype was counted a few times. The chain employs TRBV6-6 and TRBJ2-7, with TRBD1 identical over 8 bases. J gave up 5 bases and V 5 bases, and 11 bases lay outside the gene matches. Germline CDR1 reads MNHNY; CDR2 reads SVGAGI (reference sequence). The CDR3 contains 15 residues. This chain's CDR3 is CASSPSDRVMDEQYF. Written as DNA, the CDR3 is TGTGCCAGCAGTCCCTCGGACAGGGTGATGGACGAGCAGTACTTC.

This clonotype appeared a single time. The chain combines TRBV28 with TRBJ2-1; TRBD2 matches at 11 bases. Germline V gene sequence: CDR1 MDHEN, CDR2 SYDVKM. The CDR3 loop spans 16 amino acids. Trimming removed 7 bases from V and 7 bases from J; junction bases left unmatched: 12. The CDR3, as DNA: TGTGCCAGCACGACTAGCGGGGACCTCTGGGGAAATGAGCAGTTCTTC. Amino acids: CASTTSGDLWGNEQFF.

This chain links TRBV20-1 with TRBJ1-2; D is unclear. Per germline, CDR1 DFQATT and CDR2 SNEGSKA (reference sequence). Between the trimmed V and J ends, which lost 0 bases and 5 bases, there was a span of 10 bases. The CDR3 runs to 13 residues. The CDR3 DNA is TGCAGTGCTAGAGACCTTGACAAATATGGCTACACCTTC. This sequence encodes CSARDLDKYGYTF.

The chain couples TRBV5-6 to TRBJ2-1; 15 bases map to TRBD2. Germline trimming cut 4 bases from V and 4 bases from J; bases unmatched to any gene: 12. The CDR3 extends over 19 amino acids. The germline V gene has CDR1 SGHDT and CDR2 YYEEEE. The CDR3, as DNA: TGTGCCAGCAGCCGGTCGGGACTAGCGGGGGGTATAGGATACAATGAGCAGTTCTTC. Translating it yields CASSRSGLAGGIGYNEQFF.

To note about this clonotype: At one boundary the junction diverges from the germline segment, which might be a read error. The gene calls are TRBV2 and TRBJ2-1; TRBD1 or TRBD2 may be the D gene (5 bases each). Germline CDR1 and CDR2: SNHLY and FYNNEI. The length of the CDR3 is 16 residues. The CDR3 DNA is TGTGCCAGCAGTGAAGCCAGGCTAGCAGGGTACAGTGAGCAGTTCTTC. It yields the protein CASSEARLAGYSEQFF.

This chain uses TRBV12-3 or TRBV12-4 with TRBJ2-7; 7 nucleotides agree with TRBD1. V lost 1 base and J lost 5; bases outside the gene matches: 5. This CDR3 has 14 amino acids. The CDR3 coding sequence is TGTGCCAGCAGTTTAGGGCAGGGGGTTGACGAGCAGTACTTC. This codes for CASSLGQGVDEQYF.

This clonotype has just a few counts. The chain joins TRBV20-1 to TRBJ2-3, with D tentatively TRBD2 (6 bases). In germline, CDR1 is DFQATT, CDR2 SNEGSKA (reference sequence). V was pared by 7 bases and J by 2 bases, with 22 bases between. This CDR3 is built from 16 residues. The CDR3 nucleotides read TGCAGTGTCCCGTTCACCTCAGCGGGTCTCACAGATACGCAGTATTTT. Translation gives CSVPFTSAGLTDTQYF.

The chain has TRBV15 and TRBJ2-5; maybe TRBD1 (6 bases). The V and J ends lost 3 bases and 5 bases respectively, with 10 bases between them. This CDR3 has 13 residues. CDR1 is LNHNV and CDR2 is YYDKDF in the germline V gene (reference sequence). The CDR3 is CATSRSQGETQYF. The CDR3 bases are TGTGCCACCAGCAGGAGTCAGGGGGAGACCCAGTACTTC.

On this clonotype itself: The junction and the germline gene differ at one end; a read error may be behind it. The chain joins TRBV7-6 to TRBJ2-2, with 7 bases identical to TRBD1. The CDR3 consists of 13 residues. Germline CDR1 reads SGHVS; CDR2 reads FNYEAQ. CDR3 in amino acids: CASSPGQAGEPFF. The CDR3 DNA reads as TGTGCCAGCAGCCCTGGACAGGCCGGGGAGCCGTTTTTT.

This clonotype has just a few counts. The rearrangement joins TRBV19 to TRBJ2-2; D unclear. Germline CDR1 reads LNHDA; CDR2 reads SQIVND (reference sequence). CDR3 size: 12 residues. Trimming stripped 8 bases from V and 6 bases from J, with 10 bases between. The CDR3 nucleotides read TGTGCCAGTGGCTCTTGGGCCGGGGAGCTGTTTTTT. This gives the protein CASGSWAGELFF.

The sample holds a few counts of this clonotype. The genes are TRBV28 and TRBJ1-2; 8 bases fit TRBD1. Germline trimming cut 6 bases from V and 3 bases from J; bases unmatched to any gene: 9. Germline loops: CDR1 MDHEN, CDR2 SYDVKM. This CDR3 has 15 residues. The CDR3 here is CASSPAGTGHYGYTF. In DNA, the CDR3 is TGTGCCAGCAGCCCAGCCGGGACAGGCCACTATGGCTACACCTTC.

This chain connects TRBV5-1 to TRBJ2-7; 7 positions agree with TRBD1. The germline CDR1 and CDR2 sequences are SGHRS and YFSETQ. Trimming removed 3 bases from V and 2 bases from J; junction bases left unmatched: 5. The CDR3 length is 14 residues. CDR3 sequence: CASSYTGATYEQYF. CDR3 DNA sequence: TGCGCCAGCAGCTATACAGGGGCCACCTACGAGCAGTACTTC.

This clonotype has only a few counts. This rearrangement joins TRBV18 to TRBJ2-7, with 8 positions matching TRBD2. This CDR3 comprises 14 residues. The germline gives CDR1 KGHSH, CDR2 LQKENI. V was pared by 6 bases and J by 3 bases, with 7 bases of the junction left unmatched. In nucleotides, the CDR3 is TGTGCCAGCTCGCAACCGGGACTAGACTACGAGCAGTACTTC. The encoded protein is CASSQPGLDYEQYF.

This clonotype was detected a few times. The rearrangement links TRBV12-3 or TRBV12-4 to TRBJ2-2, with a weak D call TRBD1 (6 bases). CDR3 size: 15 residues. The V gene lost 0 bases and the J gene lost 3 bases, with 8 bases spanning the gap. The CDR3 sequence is CASSLAGHYTGELFF. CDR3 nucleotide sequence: TGTGCCAGCAGTTTAGCGGGACACTACACCGGGGAGCTGTTTTTT.

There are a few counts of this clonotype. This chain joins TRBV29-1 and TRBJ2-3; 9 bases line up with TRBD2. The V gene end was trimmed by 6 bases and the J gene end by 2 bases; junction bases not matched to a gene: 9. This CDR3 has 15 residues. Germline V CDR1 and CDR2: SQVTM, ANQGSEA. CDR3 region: CSVIGLAGLTDTQYF. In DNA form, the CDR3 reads TGCAGCGTCATCGGGCTAGCGGGGCTCACAGATACGCAGTATTTT.

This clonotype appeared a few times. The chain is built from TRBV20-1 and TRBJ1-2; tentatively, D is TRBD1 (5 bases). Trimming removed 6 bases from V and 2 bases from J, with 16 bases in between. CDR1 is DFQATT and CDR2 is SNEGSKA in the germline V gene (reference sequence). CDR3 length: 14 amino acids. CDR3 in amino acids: CSARARGLNYGYTF. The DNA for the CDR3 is TGCAGTGCCAGGGCAAGGGGATTAAACTATGGCTACACCTTC.

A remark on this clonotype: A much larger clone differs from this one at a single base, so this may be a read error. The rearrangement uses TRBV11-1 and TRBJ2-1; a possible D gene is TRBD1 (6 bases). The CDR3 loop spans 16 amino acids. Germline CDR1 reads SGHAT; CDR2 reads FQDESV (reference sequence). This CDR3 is CTSSGGWDTTYNEQFF. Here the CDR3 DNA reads TGTACCAGCAGCGGAGGCTGGGACACCACCTACAATGAGCAGTTCTTC.

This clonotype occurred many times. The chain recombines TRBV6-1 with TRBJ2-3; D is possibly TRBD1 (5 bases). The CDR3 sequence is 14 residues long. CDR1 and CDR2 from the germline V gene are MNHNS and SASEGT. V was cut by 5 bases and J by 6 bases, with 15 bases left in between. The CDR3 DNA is TGTGCCAGCAGTCCCGGACACCTCTCGGATACGCAGTATTTT. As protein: CASSPGHLSDTQYF.

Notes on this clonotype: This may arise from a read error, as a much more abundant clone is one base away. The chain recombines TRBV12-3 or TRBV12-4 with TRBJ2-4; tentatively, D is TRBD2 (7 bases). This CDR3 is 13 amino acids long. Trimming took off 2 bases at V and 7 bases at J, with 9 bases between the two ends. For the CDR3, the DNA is TGTGCCAGCAGTTTAAGGGGGGGGAACATTCAGTACTTC. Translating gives CASSLRGGNIQYF.

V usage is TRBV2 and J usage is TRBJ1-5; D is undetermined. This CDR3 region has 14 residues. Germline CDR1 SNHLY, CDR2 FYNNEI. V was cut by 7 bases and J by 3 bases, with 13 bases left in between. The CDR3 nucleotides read TGTGCCAGCACCGACGGAGGGTTCAATCAGCCCCAGCATTTT. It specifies CASTDGGFNQPQHF. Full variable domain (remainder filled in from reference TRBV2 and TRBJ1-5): EPEVTQTPSHQVTQMGQEVILRCVPISNHLYFYWYRQILGQKVEFLVSFYNNEISEKSEIFDDQFSVERPDGSNFTLKIRSTKLEDSAMYFCASTDGGFNQPQHFGDGTRLSIL.

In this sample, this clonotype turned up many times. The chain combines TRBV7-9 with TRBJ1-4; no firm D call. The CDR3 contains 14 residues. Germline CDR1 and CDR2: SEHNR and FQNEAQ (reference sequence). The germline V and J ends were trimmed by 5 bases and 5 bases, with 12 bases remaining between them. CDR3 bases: TGTGCCAGCAGCCCGGAATCGGAGAATGAAAAACTGTTTTTT. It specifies CASSPESENEKLFF.

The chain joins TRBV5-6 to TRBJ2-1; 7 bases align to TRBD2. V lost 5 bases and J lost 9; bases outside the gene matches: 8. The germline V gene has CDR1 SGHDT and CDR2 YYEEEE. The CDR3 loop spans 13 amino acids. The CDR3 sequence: CASRLWGGGEQFF. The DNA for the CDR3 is TGTGCCAGCAGGTTGTGGGGGGGAGGTGAGCAGTTCTTC.

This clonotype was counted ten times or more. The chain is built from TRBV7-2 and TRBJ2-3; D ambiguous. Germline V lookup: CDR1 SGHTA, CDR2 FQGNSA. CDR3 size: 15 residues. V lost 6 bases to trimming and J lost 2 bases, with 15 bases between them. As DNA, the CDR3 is TGTGCCAGCAGGAAGACGCAGCGCCCCACAGATACGCAGTATTTT. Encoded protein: CASRKTQRPTDTQYF.

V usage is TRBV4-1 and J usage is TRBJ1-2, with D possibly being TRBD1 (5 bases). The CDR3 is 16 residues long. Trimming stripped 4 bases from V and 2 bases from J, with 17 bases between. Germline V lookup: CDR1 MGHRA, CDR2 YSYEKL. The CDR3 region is CASSPQTDRLNYGYTF. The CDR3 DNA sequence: TGCGCCAGCAGCCCCCAAACTGACAGATTGAACTATGGCTACACCTTC.

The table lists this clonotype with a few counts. This chain's CDR3 is CASSTGLYYNEQFF. In DNA, the CDR3 is TGTGCCAGCAGTACGGGGCTGTACTACAATGAGCAGTTCTTC. The V and J genes are TRBV12-3 or TRBV12-4 and TRBJ2-1; D possibly matches TRBD1 or TRBD2 (5 bases each). The CDR3 is 14 residues long. Deletions cut 5 bases from V and 3 bases from J, with 11 bases between.

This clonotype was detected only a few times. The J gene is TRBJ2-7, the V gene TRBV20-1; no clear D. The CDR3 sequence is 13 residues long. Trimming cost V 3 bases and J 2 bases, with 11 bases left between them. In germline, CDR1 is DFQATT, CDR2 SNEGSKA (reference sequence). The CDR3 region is CSASAKVTYEQYF. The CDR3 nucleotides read TGCAGTGCTAGCGCCAAGGTGACCTACGAGCAGTACTTC.

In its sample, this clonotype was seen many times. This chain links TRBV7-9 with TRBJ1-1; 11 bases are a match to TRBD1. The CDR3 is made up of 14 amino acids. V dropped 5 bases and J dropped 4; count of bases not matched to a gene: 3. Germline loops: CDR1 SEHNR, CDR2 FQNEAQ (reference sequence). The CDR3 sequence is CASSPGQGVTEAFF. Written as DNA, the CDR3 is TGTGCCAGCAGCCCGGGACAGGGGGTCACTGAAGCTTTCTTT.

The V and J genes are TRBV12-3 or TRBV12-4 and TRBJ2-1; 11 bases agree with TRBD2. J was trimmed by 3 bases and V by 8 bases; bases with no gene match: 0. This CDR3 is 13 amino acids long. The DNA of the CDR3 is TGTGCCAGCGGGACTAGCGGCTACAATGAGCAGTTCTTC. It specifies CASGTSGYNEQFF.

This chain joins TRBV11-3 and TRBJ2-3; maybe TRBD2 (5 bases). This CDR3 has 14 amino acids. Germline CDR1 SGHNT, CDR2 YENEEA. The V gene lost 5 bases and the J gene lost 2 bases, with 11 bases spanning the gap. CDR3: CASSPSTNTDTQYF. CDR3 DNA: TGTGCCAGCAGCCCATCGACTAACACAGATACGCAGTATTTT.

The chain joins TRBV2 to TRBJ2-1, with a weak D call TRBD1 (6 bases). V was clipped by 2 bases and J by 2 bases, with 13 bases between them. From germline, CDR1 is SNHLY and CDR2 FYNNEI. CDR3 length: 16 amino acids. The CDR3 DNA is TGTGCCAGCAGTGAACTAACAGGGCAACCCTACAATGAGCAGTTCTTC. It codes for CASSELTGQPYNEQFF.

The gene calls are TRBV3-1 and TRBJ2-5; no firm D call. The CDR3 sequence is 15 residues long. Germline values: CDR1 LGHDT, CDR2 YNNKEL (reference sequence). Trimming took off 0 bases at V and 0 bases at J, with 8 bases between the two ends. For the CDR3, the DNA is TGTGCCAGCAGCCAAGATATGGGAAACCAAGAGACCCAGTACTTC. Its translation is CASSQDMGNQETQYF.